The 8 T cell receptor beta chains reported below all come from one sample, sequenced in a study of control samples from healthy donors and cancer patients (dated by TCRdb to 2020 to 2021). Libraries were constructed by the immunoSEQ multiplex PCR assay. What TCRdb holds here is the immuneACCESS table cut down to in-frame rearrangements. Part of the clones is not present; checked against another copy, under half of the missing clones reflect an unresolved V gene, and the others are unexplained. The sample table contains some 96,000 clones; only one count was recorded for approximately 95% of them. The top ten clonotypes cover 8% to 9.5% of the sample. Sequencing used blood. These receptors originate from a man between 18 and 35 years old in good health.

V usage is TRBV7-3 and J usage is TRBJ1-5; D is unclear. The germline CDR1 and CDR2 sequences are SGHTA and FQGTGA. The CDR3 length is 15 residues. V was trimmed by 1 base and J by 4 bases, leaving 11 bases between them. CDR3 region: CASSLNGGINQPQHF. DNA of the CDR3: TGTGCCAGCAGCTTAAACGGAGGAATAAATCAGCCCCAGCATTTT.

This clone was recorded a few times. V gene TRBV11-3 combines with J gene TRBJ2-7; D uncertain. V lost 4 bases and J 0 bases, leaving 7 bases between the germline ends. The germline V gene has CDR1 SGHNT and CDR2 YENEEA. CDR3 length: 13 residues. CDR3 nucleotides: TGTGCCAGCAGCTCAGAGTTCTCCTACGAGCAGTACTTC. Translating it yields CASSSEFSYEQYF.

This CDR3 is CASSESTGGQPQHF. CDR3 DNA sequence: TGTGCCAGCAGTGAATCTACAGGCGGCCAGCCCCAGCATTTT. The chain joins TRBV25-1 to TRBJ1-5; D possibly corresponds to TRBD1 (5 bases). There are 14 residues in the CDR3. The germline gives CDR1 MGHDK, CDR2 SYGVNS. With 1 base removed from V and 7 bases from J, the gap between germline ends came to 11 bases.

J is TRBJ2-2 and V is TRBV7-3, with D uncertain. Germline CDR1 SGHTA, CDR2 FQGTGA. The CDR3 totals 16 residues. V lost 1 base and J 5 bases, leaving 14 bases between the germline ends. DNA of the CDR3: TGTGCCAGCAGCTTAAGTCAGTTTGGGTCGACCGGGGAGCTGTTTTTT. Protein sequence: CASSLSQFGSTGELFF.

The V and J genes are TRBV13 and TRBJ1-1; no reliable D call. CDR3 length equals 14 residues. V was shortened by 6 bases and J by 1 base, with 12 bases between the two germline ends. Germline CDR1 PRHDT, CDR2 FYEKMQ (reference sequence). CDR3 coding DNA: TGTGCCAGCAGACGAAACTTTAAGAACACTGAAGCTTTCTTT. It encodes CASRRNFKNTEAFF.

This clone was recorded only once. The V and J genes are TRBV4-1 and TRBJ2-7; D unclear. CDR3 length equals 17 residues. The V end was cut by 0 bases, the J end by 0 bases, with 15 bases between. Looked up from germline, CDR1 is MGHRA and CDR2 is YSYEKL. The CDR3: CASSQESFLRSSYEQYF. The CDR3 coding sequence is TGCGCCAGCAGCCAAGAGTCGTTCCTGCGGAGCTCCTACGAGCAGTACTTC.

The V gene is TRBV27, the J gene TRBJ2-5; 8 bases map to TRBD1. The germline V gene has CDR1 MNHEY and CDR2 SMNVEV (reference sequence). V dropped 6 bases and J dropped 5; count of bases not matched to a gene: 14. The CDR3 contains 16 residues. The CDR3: CASRTSGGRVLETQYF. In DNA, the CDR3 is TGTGCCAGCAGAACTTCAGGGGGCCGAGTATTGGAGACCCAGTACTTC.

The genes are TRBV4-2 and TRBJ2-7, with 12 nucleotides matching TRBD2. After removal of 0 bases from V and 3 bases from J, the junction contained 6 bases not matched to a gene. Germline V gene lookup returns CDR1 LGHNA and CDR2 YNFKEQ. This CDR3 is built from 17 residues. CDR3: CASSQEPTGLAGYEQYF. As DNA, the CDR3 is TGTGCCAGCAGCCAAGAGCCCACGGGACTAGCGGGCTACGAGCAGTACTTC.